Listed below are T cell receptor beta chains from one sample, sequenced in a study of blood T cell repertoires in COVID-19. Profiled with immunoSEQ multiplex PCR; TCRdb holds only in-frame clones, not every one. This table holds fewer than 300,000 clones, 75% to 95% found once. Sequencing used PBMCs or T cells enriched from blood (not recorded which). These receptors were taken from a young woman who had recovered from COVID-19. Each CDR3 is given with its conserved first and last residue. The order of the fields is CDR3 length, clone size, D gene, V gene, J gene, CDR3 DNA, CDR3 protein. The D gene is left open where the match is weak. A clone size is listed for some rows: how often the clone was seen (once, few, many), or a class if it is expanded.

13	.	TRBD1	TRBV29-1	TRBJ1-3	TGCAGCGTTGGGACAGGGGTAGGAAACACCATATATTTT	CSVGTGVGNTIYF
15	.	.	TRBV5-6	TRBJ1-6	TGTGCCAGCAGCTTTAGGAGCTCCTATAATTCACCCCTCCACTTT	CASSFRSSYNSPLHF
13	few	.	TRBV28	TRBJ2-7	TGTGCCAGCAGTCCCCTCAACCCAGACAGGAGGTACTTC	CASSPLNPDRRYF
10	few	.	TRBV20-1	TRBJ2-7	TGCAGTGCTGTCCTCGGCGAGCAGTACTTC	CSAVLGEQYF
14	.	TRBD1	TRBV27	TRBJ1-2	TGTGCCAGCAGACCGGGACAGGGGGCGCTGGGCTACACCTTC	CASRPGQGALGYTF
14	.	TRBD1	TRBV28	TRBJ2-3	TGTGCCAGCAGTCCCTGGACAGGGACGGATACGCAGTATTTT	CASSPWTGTDTQYF
16	.	.	TRBV4-1	TRBJ1-1	TGCGCCAGCAGCCCAGGGTGGCAGCGTTCGAACACTGAAGCTTTCTTT	CASSPGWQRSNTEAFF
15	.	.	TRBV7-9	TRBJ2-5	TGTGCCAGCAGCTCTAACAGGGAGGGGAAGGAGACCCAGTACTTC	CASSSNREGKETQYF
15	.	.	TRBV19	TRBJ2-7	TGTGCCAGTAGTATGGCCACAGGCTACTCCTACGAGCAGTACTTC	CASSMATGYSYEQYF
15	.	TRBD1	TRBV24-1	TRBJ1-2	TGTGCCACCAGTGACCCGGGACAGGGGGCGCGAGGCTACACCTTC	CATSDPGQGARGYTF
14	.	TRBD1	TRBV7-8	TRBJ1-2	TGTGCCAGCAGCCCAGGACAGGGTGCGAATGGCTACACCTTC	CASSPGQGANGYTF
17	.	TRBD1	TRBV5-5	TRBJ1-4	TGTGCCAGCAGCTCTGGACAGGGAAAGGCCCTTCGTGAAAAACTGTTTTTT	CASSSGQGKALREKLFF
13	.	.	TRBV28	TRBJ1-2	TGTGCCACCCTGAGCGGACCAAACTATGGCTACACCTTC	CATLSGPNYGYTF
15	.	.	TRBV4-2	TRBJ2-2	TGTGCCAGCAGCCAAGTAGGAGAGAACACCGGGGAGCTGTTTTTT	CASSQVGENTGELFF
18	.	TRBD2	TRBV28	TRBJ2-1	TGTGCCAGCAGTTCTCTCGGGACTAGCTCCTACTCCTACAATGAGCAGTTCTTC	CASSSLGTSSYSYNEQFF
16	.	TRBD2	TRBV13	TRBJ2-3	TGTGCCAGCAGCTTATCAGCGGGAGGGCCTGGAGATACGCAGTATTTT	CASSLSAGGPGDTQYF
13	.	.	TRBV19	TRBJ2-3	TGTGCCAGTAGTCGCGTGCAAAGAGATACGCAGTATTTT	CASSRVQRDTQYF
13	.	TRBD1	TRBV12-3/TRBV12-4	TRBJ2-7	TGTGCCAGCAGACTGGACAGGGGCGACGAGCAGTACTTC	CASRLDRGDEQYF
19	.	.	TRBV12-1	TRBJ2-3	TGTGCCAGCAGCGCGGGAGATTCGTTCGGGGGTTATGGGACAGATACGCAGTATTTT	CASSAGDSFGGYGTDTQYF
16	.	TRBD2	TRBV5-4	TRBJ2-2	TGTGCCAGCAGCTGGGCTTCTAGCGGGAGAGTCGGGGAGCTGTTTTTT	CASSWASSGRVGELFF
15	.	.	TRBV6-5	TRBJ1-4	TGTGCCAGCAGTTACGGGCCCGGTGGGAATGAAAAACTGTTTTTT	CASSYGPGGNEKLFF
15	.	TRBD2	TRBV29-1	TRBJ2-2	TGCAGCGTCGCCGGGACTAGCTATTCCACCGGGGAGCTGTTTTTT	CSVAGTSYSTGELFF
15	.	TRBD2	TRBV29-1	TRBJ2-2	TGCAGCGTTGGAGCACTAGCGGGGAACACCGGGGAGCTGTTTTTT	CSVGALAGNTGELFF
14	once	TRBD2	TRBV7-9	TRBJ2-7	TGTGCCAGCAGATATAGCGGGAGCTCCTACGAGCAGTACTTC	CASRYSGSSYEQYF
14	.	.	TRBV6-5	TRBJ1-2	TGTGCCAGCAGTAGGGGCTCGGGGGTCTATGGCTACACCTTC	CASSRGSGVYGYTF
13	.	.	TRBV29-1	TRBJ1-2	TGCAGCGTTGTAGAAGTCAGGGAAAATGGCTACACCTTC	CSVVEVRENGYTF
15	.	.	TRBV7-9	TRBJ1-4	TGTGCCAGCAGCCCCTACAGGGCAACTAATGAAAAACTGTTTTTT	CASSPYRATNEKLFF